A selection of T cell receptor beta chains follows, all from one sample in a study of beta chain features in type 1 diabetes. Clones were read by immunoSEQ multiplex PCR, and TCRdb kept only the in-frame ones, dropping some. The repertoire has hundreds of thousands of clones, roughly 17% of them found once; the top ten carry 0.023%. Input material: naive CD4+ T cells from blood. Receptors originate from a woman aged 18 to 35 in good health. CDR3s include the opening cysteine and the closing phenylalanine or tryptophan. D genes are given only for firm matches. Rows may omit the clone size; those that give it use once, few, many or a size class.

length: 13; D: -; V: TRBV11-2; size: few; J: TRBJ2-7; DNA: TGTGCCAGCAGCTTACAGGTTGCCGGCGAGCAGTACTTC; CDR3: CASSLQVAGEQYF
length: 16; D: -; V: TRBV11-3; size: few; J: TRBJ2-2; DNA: TGTGCCAGCAGCGAGTCCTCCGGGACCTCGACCGGGGAGCTGTTTTTT; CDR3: CASSESSGTSTGELFF
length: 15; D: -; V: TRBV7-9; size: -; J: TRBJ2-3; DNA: TGTGCCAGCAGCGAACTAACCCGGGGAGGTGGAACGCAGTATTTT; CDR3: CASSELTRGGGTQYF
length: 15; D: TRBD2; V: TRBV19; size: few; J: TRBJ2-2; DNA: TGTGCCAGTAGTGTGACTAGCGGGAACACCGGGGAGCTGTTTTTT; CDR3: CASSVTSGNTGELFF
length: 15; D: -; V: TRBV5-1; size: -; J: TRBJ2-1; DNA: TGCGCCAGCAGCCAAGGCTCCACCGGGTTGGATGAGCAGTTCTTC; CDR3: CASSQGSTGLDEQFF
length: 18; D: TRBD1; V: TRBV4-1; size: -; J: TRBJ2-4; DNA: TGCGCCAGCAGCCAAGGCCCTCAGGGGGCGTTGGCCAAAAACATTCAGTACTTC; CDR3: CASSQGPQGALAKNIQYF
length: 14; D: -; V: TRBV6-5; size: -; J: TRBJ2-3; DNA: TGTGCCAGCAGTTACTTTTTGCATACAGATACGCAGTATTTT; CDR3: CASSYFLHTDTQYF
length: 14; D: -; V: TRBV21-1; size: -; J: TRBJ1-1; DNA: TGTGCCAGCAGCAAAGGACAGGTCGACACTGAAGCTTTCTTT; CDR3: CASSKGQVDTEAFF
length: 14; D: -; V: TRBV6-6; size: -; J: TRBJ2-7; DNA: TGTGCCAGCAGCCATGGGGTCCGCTCCTACGAGCAGTACTTC; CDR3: CASSHGVRSYEQYF
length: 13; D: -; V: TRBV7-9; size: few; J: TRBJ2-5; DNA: TGTGCCAGCAGCTGGGAGAGGTCGGAGACCCAGTACTTC; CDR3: CASSWERSETQYF
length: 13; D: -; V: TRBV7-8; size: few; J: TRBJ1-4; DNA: TGTGCCAGCAGTTCGGCAGCTAATGAAAAACTGTTTTTT; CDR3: CASSSAANEKLFF
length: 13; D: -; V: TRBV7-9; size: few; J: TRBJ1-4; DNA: TGTGCCAGCAGCGCGCGGAAAGGTGAAAAACTGTTTTTT; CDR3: CASSARKGEKLFF
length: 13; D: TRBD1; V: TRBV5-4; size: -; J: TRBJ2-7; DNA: TGCGCCAGCAGCCAGACGACAGGGACCGAGCAGTACTTC; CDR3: CASSQTTGTEQYF
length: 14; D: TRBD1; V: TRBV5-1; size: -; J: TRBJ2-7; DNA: TGCGCCAGCAGCTTGGGACAGGGAATCTACGAGCAGTACTTC; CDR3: CASSLGQGIYEQYF
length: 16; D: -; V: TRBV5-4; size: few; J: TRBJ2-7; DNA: TGTGCCAGCAGTCACCCGACTTCGGGTTTGAGCGACGAGCAGTACTTC; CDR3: CASSHPTSGLSDEQYF
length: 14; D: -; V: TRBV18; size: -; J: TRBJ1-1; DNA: TGTGCCAGCTCACCATCTGAAGAGGGAACTGAAGCTTTCTTT; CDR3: CASSPSEEGTEAFF
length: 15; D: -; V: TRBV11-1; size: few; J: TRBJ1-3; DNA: TGTGCCAGCAGCCCGGGAAGGGTCTCTGGAAACACCATATATTTT; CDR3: CASSPGRVSGNTIYF
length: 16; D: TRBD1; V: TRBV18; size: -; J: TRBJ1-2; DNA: TGTGCCAGCTCACTACGAGTCGGGCAGGGGGACTATGGCTACACCTTC; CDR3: CASSLRVGQGDYGYTF
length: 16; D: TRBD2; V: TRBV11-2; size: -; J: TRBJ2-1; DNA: TGTGCCAGCAGCCAGTCTAGCGGTTGGTCCTACAATGAGCAGTTCTTC; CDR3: CASSQSSGWSYNEQFF
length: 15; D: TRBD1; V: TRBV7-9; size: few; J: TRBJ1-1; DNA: TGTGCCAGCAGCTTAGCAGGGGGCATTGGCACTGAAGCTTTCTTT; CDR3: CASSLAGGIGTEAFF
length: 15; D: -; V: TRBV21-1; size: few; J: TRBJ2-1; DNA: TGTGCCAGCAGCCCTCGGACGCGAAGCTACAATGAGCAGTTCTTC; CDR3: CASSPRTRSYNEQFF
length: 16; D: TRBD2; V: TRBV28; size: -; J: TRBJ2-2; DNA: TGTGCCAGCAGTCCACCGGGACTAGCAATTACCGGGGAGCTGTTTTTT; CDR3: CASSPPGLAITGELFF
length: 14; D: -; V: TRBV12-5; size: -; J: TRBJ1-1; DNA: TGTGCTAGTGGTTTGGGAGGTGATATGGCTGAAGCTTTCTTT; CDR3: CASGLGGDMAEAFF
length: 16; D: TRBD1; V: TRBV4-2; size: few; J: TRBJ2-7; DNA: TGTGCCAGCAGCCCCCCCCTGGGACAGGGGACCTACGAGCAGTACTTC; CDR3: CASSPPLGQGTYEQYF
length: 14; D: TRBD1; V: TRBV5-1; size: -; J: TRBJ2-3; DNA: TGCGCCAGCGGTAGGGACAGGGGTACAGATACGCAGTATTTT; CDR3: CASGRDRGTDTQYF